The 32 T cell receptor beta chains given below trace back to one sample, sequenced in a study of CD8 T cells in ankylosing spondylitis. TCRdb ran MiXCR on the 5' RACE reads and lists one entry per CDR3 protein. The table has about 66,000 distinct CDR3 sequences, approximately 5.7% seen once. Sequenced input: synovial fluid, either unsorted or a sorted T cell fraction (not recorded which). These receptors were collected from a male donor with ankylosing spondylitis.

This clonotype occurred a few times. The chain employs TRBV30 and TRBJ2-1, with 7 bases identical to TRBD1. Germline V gives CDR1 GTSNPN, CDR2 SVGIG (reference sequence). V was clipped by 2 bases and J by 0 bases; unmatched bases: 7. This CDR3 is 16 amino acids long. The CDR3 sequence: CAWSRDRVRSYNEQFF. CDR3 bases: TGTGCCTGGAGTCGCGACAGGGTCCGCTCCTACAATGAGCAGTTCTTC.

This clonotype was recorded at least ten times. V gene TRBV28 combines with J gene TRBJ2-1; 7 nucleotides agree with TRBD2. This CDR3 has 13 residues. Germline V gene sequence: CDR1 MDHEN, CDR2 SYDVKM. After removal of 5 bases from V and 14 bases from J, the junction contained 12 bases not matched to a gene. The CDR3 protein is CASSPPGLSVEFF. The CDR3, as DNA: TGTGCCAGCAGTCCACCGGGACTATCGGTTGAGTTCTTC.

This clonotype showed up many times. J is TRBJ1-5 and V is TRBV5-1; D might be TRBD1 (5 bases). Trimming cost V 0 bases and J 4 bases, with 14 bases left between them. Germline V gene data show CDR1 as SGHRS and CDR2 as YFSETQ. The CDR3 is 16 amino acids. DNA of the CDR3: TGCGCCAGCAGCTTGGGGACCGGGACGGAAAATCAGCCCCAGCATTTT. This translates into CASSLGTGTENQPQHF.

The rearrangement joins TRBV7-8 to TRBJ2-6; TRBD1 matches 10 bases. J lost 4 bases, V lost 3 bases, and 9 bases had no gene match. The V gene's germline CDR1 is SGHVS and CDR2 FQNEAQ. This CDR3 region has 18 residues. CDR3 loop: CASSFPGQGDSGANVLTF. CDR3 nucleotides: TGTGCCAGCAGCTTCCCCGGACAGGGGGACTCCGGGGCCAACGTCCTGACTTTC.

This clonotype has at least ten counts. The chain couples TRBV29-1 to TRBJ2-5; 10 bases match TRBD1. V dropped 6 bases and J dropped 5; count of bases not matched to a gene: 9. Germline V gives CDR1 SQVTM, CDR2 ANQGSEA. The CDR3 covers 14 residues. This chain's CDR3 is CSVGWTGGRETQYF. The CDR3 DNA reads as TGCAGCGTCGGTTGGACAGGGGGTAGGGAGACCCAGTACTTC.

The gene calls are TRBV19 and TRBJ2-1; D not certain. This CDR3 comprises 13 residues. The V gene's germline CDR1 is LNHDA and CDR2 SQIVND (reference sequence). Trimming removed 6 bases from V and 9 bases from J, with 15 bases in between. The CDR3 DNA is TGTGCCAGTAGCATAACGAAGTGGGCTGAGCAGTTCTTC. As protein: CASSITKWAEQFF.

This clonotype has at least ten counts. The chain links TRBV9 to TRBJ2-7, with no clear D. Per germline, CDR1 SGDLS and CDR2 YYNGEE. Trimming took 3 bases from V and 2 from J, leaving 9 bases between them. This CDR3 contains 13 residues. In DNA form, the CDR3 reads TGTGCCAGCAGCGCGGACGTTACCTACGAGCAGTACTTC. Translated: CASSADVTYEQYF. Full variable domain (outside the CDR3, taken from reference TRBV9 and TRBJ2-7): DSGVTQTPKHLITATGQRVTLRCSPRSGDLSVYWYQQSLDQGLQFLIQYYNGEERAKGNILERFSAQQFPDLHSELNLSSLELGDSALYFCASSADVTYEQYFGPGTRLTVT.

This clonotype occurred a few times. The rearrangement joins TRBV6-2 or TRBV6-3 to TRBJ2-7; possibly TRBD1 for D (6 bases). In germline, CDR1 is MNHEY, CDR2 SVGEGT. CDR3 size: 13 residues. Trimming took off 5 bases at V and 7 bases at J, with 15 bases between the two ends. The CDR3 sequence is CASSQGQPAEQYF. The DNA for the CDR3 is TGTGCCAGCAGTCAGGGACAACCCGCGGAGCAGTACTTC.

In its sample, this clonotype was seen many times. The chain has TRBV11-2 and TRBJ2-2, with 11 bases that match TRBD2. Germline values: CDR1 SGHAT, CDR2 FQNNGV. The junction had 10 bases not matched to a gene; V was cut back by 0 bases and J by 4 bases. This CDR3 region has 19 residues. CDR3 residues: CASSLDALTSGIRTGELFF. The CDR3 DNA reads as TGTGCCAGCAGCTTAGATGCCCTGACTAGCGGGATACGCACCGGGGAGCTGTTTTTT. The full variable domain, rest sourced from reference TRBV11-2 and TRBJ2-2, is EAGVAQSPRYKIIEKRQSVAFWCNPISGHATLYWYQQILGQGPKLLIQFQNNGVVDDSQLPKDRFSAERLKGVDSTLKIQPAKLEDSAVYLCASSLDALTSGIRTGELFFGEGSRLTVL.

V gene TRBV4-1 combines with J gene TRBJ2-1; 8 nucleotides match TRBD1. Unmatched junction bases numbered 10, after V lost 2 bases and J lost 10 bases. Germline CDR1 and CDR2: MGHRA and YSYEKL. The CDR3 is made up of 15 amino acids. CDR3 in DNA: TGCGCCAGCAGCCAAACCGGGACAGGTTCTCGGGAGCAGTTCTTC. As protein: CASSQTGTGSREQFF.

The CDR3 sequence is CASSFSGQGTYEQYF. The DNA for the CDR3 is TGTGCCAGCAGCTTTTCCGGACAGGGCACCTACGAGCAGTACTTC. This chain uses TRBV7-9 with TRBJ2-7, with TRBD1 matching 8 bases. Unmatched junction bases numbered 6, after V lost 3 bases and J lost 2 bases. CDR1 and CDR2 (germline): SEHNR, FQNEAQ (reference sequence). This CDR3 has 15 residues.

This clonotype came up many times. The chain is built from TRBV7-9 and TRBJ1-1; a possible D gene is TRBD1 (5 bases). Germline V gives CDR1 SEHNR, CDR2 FQNEAQ (reference sequence). Trimming shortened V by 1 base and J by 5 bases, and 11 bases separated the two germline ends. This CDR3 contains 14 residues. DNA for the CDR3: TGTGCCAGCAGCTTAGGCGGCGGGGGGACTGAAGCTTTCTTT. As protein: CASSLGGGGTEAFF.

This clonotype was seen more than once but under ten times. The J gene is TRBJ2-1, the V gene TRBV18, with a tentative D call TRBD2 (6 bases). Germline lookup yields CDR1 KGHSH and CDR2 LQKENI. CDR3 size: 17 residues. V dropped 3 bases and J dropped 0 bases, with 15 bases sitting between them. The chain's CDR3 is CASSPQGLRISYNEQFF. The CDR3 DNA sequence: TGTGCCAGCTCACCTCAGGGACTCCGAATCTCCTACAATGAGCAGTTCTTC.

The V call is TRBV20-1, the J call TRBJ2-1, with D possibly matching TRBD1 (5 bases). V was clipped by 3 bases and J by 10 bases, with 10 bases between them. From germline, CDR1 is DFQATT and CDR2 SNEGSKA (reference sequence). The CDR3 length is 11 residues. The CDR3 loop reads CSARTRQEQFF. CDR3 in DNA: TGCAGTGCTAGGACCAGACAGGAGCAGTTCTTC.

This rearrangement joins TRBV11-1 to TRBJ2-3, with TRBD2 identical over 13 bases. Germline V gene data show CDR1 as SGHAT and CDR2 as FQDESV (reference sequence). This CDR3 spans 18 amino acids. The J segment lost 4 bases and the V segment lost 8 bases, leaving 15 bases of the junction unmatched. The CDR3 loop reads CASGPRTSGRDNADTQYF. DNA of the CDR3: TGTGCCAGCGGCCCTCGGACTAGCGGGAGAGATAATGCAGATACGCAGTATTTT.

This clonotype was found a few times. The V and J genes are TRBV27 and TRBJ1-4, with D tentatively TRBD1 (5 bases). The germline gives CDR1 MNHEY, CDR2 SMNVEV (reference sequence). Trimming removed 5 bases at V and 8 bases at J, with 18 bases between. The CDR3 spans 15 residues. Here the CDR3 DNA reads TGTGCCAGCAGTCCACTCAGGGTTCTTGGCGAAAAACTGTTTTTT. Residues: CASSPLRVLGEKLFF.

This clonotype was seen a handful of times. This chain joins TRBV28 and TRBJ2-7, with a weak D call TRBD2 (6 bases). Trimming took 3 bases from V and 2 from J, leaving 11 bases between them. Germline V gene data show CDR1 as MDHEN and CDR2 as SYDVKM. The length of the CDR3 is 14 residues. CDR3 DNA sequence: TGTGCCAGCAGTTTTTTTGGGAGGACCTACGAGCAGTACTTC. It specifies CASSFFGRTYEQYF.

The rearrangement joins TRBV9 to TRBJ2-4; no clear D. The CDR3 has 15 residues. V shed 4 bases and J shed 2 bases, with 13 bases lying between them. CDR1 and CDR2 from the germline V gene are SGDLS and YYNGEE. CDR3 coding DNA: TGTGCCAGCAGCAGGCGACCCGAAACCAAAAACATTCAGTACTTC. Its protein is CASSRRPETKNIQYF.

CDR3 in DNA: TGTGCCAGCACCGGACAGGGCTTGAACACCATATATTTT. Protein product: CASTGQGLNTIYF. The chain combines TRBV6-1 with TRBJ1-3; TRBD1 agrees at 8 bases. Germline CDR1 is MNHNS and CDR2 is SASEGT. The V and J ends lost 7 bases and 7 bases, in that order; junction bases with no gene match: 6. This CDR3 spans 13 amino acids.

In this sample, this clonotype turned up a few times. CDR3 DNA sequence: TGCAGCGCCCGGGACAGGGGGCTTGTGAACACTGAAGCTTTCTTT. Translation: CSARDRGLVNTEAFF. The rearrangement uses TRBV29-1 and TRBJ1-1; the match to TRBD1 covers 12 bases. Trimming removed 7 bases from V and 0 bases from J; junction bases left unmatched: 6. Germline assignment: CDR1 SQVTM and CDR2 ANQGSEA. This CDR3 contains 15 residues.

The chain joins TRBV11-1 to TRBJ1-2; D remains ambiguous. The CDR3 length is 16 residues. The germline V gene encodes CDR1 SGHAT and CDR2 FQDESV (reference sequence). The V end lost 2 bases, the J end lost 5 bases, and 18 bases lay between the germline ends. The CDR3 protein is CASSLTPPTGMYGYTF. For the CDR3, the DNA is TGTGCCAGCAGCTTAACCCCCCCGACGGGGATGTATGGCTACACCTTC.

J is TRBJ2-2 and V is TRBV5-4; TRBD1 matches 10 bases. Germline lookup yields CDR1 SGHNT and CDR2 YYREEE (reference sequence). The CDR3 has 17 amino acids. After removal of 1 base from V and 6 bases from J, the junction contained 9 bases not matched to a gene. This CDR3 reads CASSLWGRDRGSGELFF. CDR3 bases: TGTGCCAGCAGCTTGTGGGGGAGGGACAGGGGCTCCGGGGAGCTGTTTTTT.

This clonotype was seen repeatedly, ten times or more. The chain couples TRBV6-1 to TRBJ2-7, with 7 bases matching TRBD2. Germline assignment: CDR1 MNHNS and CDR2 SASEGT. The V segment lost 7 bases and the J segment 3 bases; nucleotides outside the gene matches: 6. The CDR3 runs 13 residues. The DNA of the CDR3 is TGTGCCAGCATTCGGGACTACCTCTACGAGCAGTACTTC. It is translated as CASIRDYLYEQYF.

This clonotype was recorded many times. This chain uses TRBV11-2 with TRBJ2-1, with 7 bases aligning to TRBD2. CDR1 and CDR2 (germline): SGHAT, FQNNGV. With 2 bases clipped from V and 12 bases from J, the junction kept 19 bases outside the gene matches. This CDR3 spans 17 amino acids. The CDR3 loop reads CASSLIFVAGTATPQFF. CDR3 nucleotides: TGTGCCAGCAGCTTAATCTTTGTAGCGGGTACGGCAACACCGCAGTTCTTC. Together with reference TRBV11-2 and TRBJ2-1, the CDR3 gives the full variable domain: EAGVAQSPRYKIIEKRQSVAFWCNPISGHATLYWYQQILGQGPKLLIQFQNNGVVDDSQLPKDRFSAERLKGVDSTLKIQPAKLEDSAVYLCASSLIFVAGTATPQFFGPGTRLTVL.

This clonotype has only a few counts. The V call is TRBV7-2, the J call TRBJ2-4, with D perhaps TRBD2 (7 bases). The CDR3 loop spans 15 amino acids. The ends were cut back, 8 bases at V and 3 bases at J, with 17 bases in the middle. Germline lookup yields CDR1 SGHTA and CDR2 FQGNSA. The CDR3 loop reads CASGRGEGGKNIQYF. CDR3 sequence (DNA): TGTGCCAGCGGTAGGGGGGAGGGTGGCAAAAACATTCAGTACTTC.

Many counts were recorded for this clonotype. The chain combines TRBV11-1 with TRBJ2-5, with a weak D call TRBD2 (5 bases). This CDR3 contains 16 residues. V dropped 4 bases and J dropped 4 bases, with 19 bases sitting between them. The germline V gene has CDR1 SGHAT and CDR2 FQDESV (reference sequence). The CDR3, as DNA: TGTGCCAGCAGCTCATCGAGAGGAGGAGCGAGAGAGACCCAGTACTTC. Translation: CASSSSRGGARETQYF.

This clonotype was seen ten or more times. The chain links TRBV27 to TRBJ2-6; no reliable D call. The V gene lost 8 bases and the J gene lost 2 bases, with 16 bases spanning the gap. Per the germline V gene, CDR1 is MNHEY and CDR2 is SMNVEV (reference sequence). The CDR3 is 16 residues long. Here the CDR3 DNA reads TGTGCCAGCTCCCGCGTCCGTGGAGCTGGGGCCAACGTCCTGACTTTC. Protein sequence: CASSRVRGAGANVLTF.

This clonotype was detected a few times. This rearrangement joins TRBV7-3 to TRBJ2-3; maybe TRBD2 (6 bases). Germline-derived CDR1 and CDR2 are SGHTA and FQGTGA. V shed 2 bases and J shed 1 base, with 10 bases lying between them. The CDR3 contains 15 residues. CDR3 protein: CASSLEAGRTDTQYF. The CDR3, as DNA: TGTGCCAGCAGCTTAGAAGCGGGCCGCACAGATACGCAGTATTTT.

This clonotype was seen only a few times. This rearrangement joins TRBV12-3 or TRBV12-4 to TRBJ2-1, with 7 bases that match TRBD2. CDR3 length: 16 amino acids. V lost 6 bases to trimming and J lost 6 bases; unmatched junction nucleotides: 14. Here the CDR3 DNA reads TGTGCCAGCAGACCCCCCTCGTTGCGGGGGTCCAATGAGCAGTTCTTC. Protein: CASRPPSLRGSNEQFF.

This clonotype was seen ten or more times. The gene calls are TRBV7-2 and TRBJ1-1; D is possibly TRBD1 (5 bases). CDR1 is SGHTA, CDR2 FQGNSA, per germline. V was shortened by 5 bases and J by 2 bases, with 18 bases between the two germline ends. CDR3 size: 16 residues. The DNA of the CDR3 is TGTGCCAGCAGCCTATCCAGGGCCACAAGAAACACTGAAGCTTTCTTT. Its translation is CASSLSRATRNTEAFF.

This clonotype was seen more than once but under ten times. The CDR3 DNA sequence: TGCAGTGGTCAGGATCAAGAGACCCAGTACTTC. It specifies CSGQDQETQYF. The chain carries TRBV20-1 and TRBJ2-5; D remains unclear. In germline, CDR1 is DFQATT, CDR2 SNEGSKA (reference sequence). The CDR3 is made up of 11 amino acids. V was cut by 7 bases and J by 2 bases, with 8 bases left in between.

In its sample, this clonotype was seen a few times. This chain links TRBV6-5 with TRBJ2-7, with D perhaps TRBD2 (7 bases). Trimming removed 0 bases at V and 6 bases at J, with 9 bases between. The CDR3 extends over 13 amino acids. The germline V gene encodes CDR1 MNHEY and CDR2 SVGAGI. The CDR3 nucleotides read TGTGCCAGCAGTTACTCGAGGGGGGGCGAGCAGTACTTC. Translating it yields CASSYSRGGEQYF.